This TCR beta chain is drawn from a study of post-analysis software for immune sequencing data. Each TCR beta cDNA library carried unique molecular identifiers. TCRdb reprocessed the PCR reads via MiXCR and lists one record per CDR3 protein. This sample has roughly 650,000 distinct CDR3 sequences; roughly three fifths occur once, and the top ten carry approximately 10%. General observations from the study: Roughly 5 TRBV segments (TRBV5-6, TRBV5-1 and TRBV20-1 among them) occurred more frequently in patients than in controls.

Looked up from germline, CDR1 is MNHEY and CDR2 is SVGEGT. Trimming removed 5 bases from V and 11 bases from J, with 16 bases in between. The CDR3 covers 13 residues. The count of this clonotype is one. Its specificity is unknown. This TCR was recovered from a girl aged 2 to 9 with multiple sclerosis. Sequenced material: blood. This chain uses TRBV6-2 or TRBV6-3 with TRBJ1-5; no firm D call. Here the CDR3 reads CASSPGPGASQHF. Written as DNA, the CDR3 is TGTGCCAGCAGTCCGGGCCCTGGCGCGTCCCAGCATTTT.